Following are 9 T cell receptor beta chains from one sample sequenced in a study of T cells in Graves' hyperthyroidism and ophthalmopathy. Authors of the study amplified TCR beta CDR3 regions from RNA transcripts. A set of HTBI primers served as the primers for a first-round RT-PCR of the TCR CDR3. TCRdb analysed the multiplex PCR reads with MiXCR anew, one entry per CDR3 protein. The sample lists about 380,000 distinct CDR3 sequences; approximately 15% were seen once. The specimen sequenced was blood. These receptors came from a woman aged 60 to 75 with Graves' hyperthyroidism.

This clonotype was seen a handful of times. The chain joins TRBV5-1 to TRBJ1-5; a weak D match, TRBD1 (6 bases). The CDR3 is made up of 15 amino acids. Germline CDR1 is SGHRS and CDR2 is YFSETQ. V dropped 7 bases and J dropped 6 bases, with 20 bases sitting between them. This CDR3 is CASSTSGGEGQPQHF. CDR3 in DNA: TGCGCCAGCTCCACGTCGGGGGGCGAGGGTCAGCCCCAGCATTTT.

The rearrangement links TRBV20-1 to TRBJ2-7; TRBD1 aligns across 11 bases. The CDR3 has 16 residues. Germline values: CDR1 DFQATT, CDR2 SNEGSKA (reference sequence). After removal of 3 bases from V and 1 base from J, the junction contained 8 bases not matched to a gene. The CDR3 is CSASPRTGGRSYEQYF. DNA of the CDR3: TGCAGTGCTAGCCCCCGGACAGGGGGCCGATCCTACGAGCAGTACTTC.

The V call is TRBV3-1, the J call TRBJ1-2; the D gene is possibly TRBD1 (6 bases). This CDR3 contains 16 residues. Deletions cut 3 bases from V and 8 bases from J, with 22 bases between. Germline V lookup: CDR1 LGHDT, CDR2 YNNKEL (reference sequence). The chain's CDR3 is CASSQTGTRLRRGYTF. DNA for the CDR3: TGTGCCAGCAGCCAGACCGGGACACGGCTGAGGAGAGGCTACACCTTC.

This clonotype was observed a few times. J is TRBJ2-3 and V is TRBV6-1; D is perhaps TRBD1 (6 bases). The length of the CDR3 is 14 residues. Trimming cost V 7 bases and J 4 bases, with 15 bases left between them. Germline loops: CDR1 MNHNS, CDR2 SASEGT. This CDR3 reads CASNQQGVPDTQYF. CDR3 nucleotide sequence: TGTGCCAGCAACCAACAGGGAGTACCAGATACGCAGTATTTT.

This clonotype appeared many times. The rearrangement links TRBV11-2 to TRBJ1-2; D possibly corresponds to TRBD1 (6 bases). CDR3 size: 17 residues. The V and J ends lost 4 bases and 5 bases respectively, with 23 bases between them. Germline loops: CDR1 SGHAT, CDR2 FQNNGV. CDR3 region: CASSSHPRGQIPYGYTF. Written as DNA, the CDR3 is TGTGCCAGCAGCTCCCACCCTCGGGGACAAATTCCGTATGGCTACACCTTC.

This clonotype was seen many times. This sequence joins TRBV10-3 and TRBJ1-4; D remains ambiguous. V shed 2 bases and J shed 11 bases, with 21 bases lying between them. The germline V gene has CDR1 ENHRY and CDR2 SYGVKD. The CDR3 loop spans 16 amino acids. The CDR3 sequence: CAISESAALELKKLFF. The CDR3 DNA follows: TGTGCCATCAGTGAGAGTGCAGCTCTTGAATTGAAGAAACTGTTTTTT.

The chain is built from TRBV9 and TRBJ2-1, with 7 nucleotides matching TRBD2. Trimming took 0 bases from V and 6 from J; bases not matched to a gene: 9. The CDR3 is made up of 16 amino acids. Germline CDR1 SGDLS, CDR2 YYNGEE. CDR3: CASSVDPGGYGNEQFF. The CDR3 DNA reads as TGTGCCAGCAGCGTAGATCCGGGAGGCTACGGCAATGAGCAGTTCTTC. The complete variable domain, with remaining parts taken from reference TRBV9 and TRBJ2-1, reads DSGVTQTPKHLITATGQRVTLRCSPRSGDLSVYWYQQSLDQGLQFLIQYYNGEERAKGNILERFSAQQFPDLHSELNLSSLELGDSALYFCASSVDPGGYGNEQFFGPGTRLTVL.

This clonotype was recorded many times. The chain is built from TRBV7-8 and TRBJ2-7; D may correspond to TRBD1 or TRBD2 (7 bases each). CDR1 is SGHVS and CDR2 is FQNEAQ in the germline V gene. CDR3 length: 17 residues. The V and J ends lost 5 bases and 6 bases respectively, with 26 bases between them. CDR3 in DNA: TGTGCCAGCAGCAAGCGCCCAGGGGGGGGCGCGGGGTTCGAGCAGTACTTC. Translated: CASSKRPGGGAGFEQYF.

This clonotype has only a few counts. This rearrangement joins TRBV14 to TRBJ2-4, with 8 bases fitting TRBD1. V gave up 4 bases and J gave up 0 bases; unmatched junction bases: 5. CDR1 is SGHDN and CDR2 is FVKESK in the germline V gene. The CDR3 is made up of 16 amino acids. Here the CDR3 reads CASSRTQGGAKNIQYF. In nucleotides, the CDR3 is TGTGCCAGCAGCCGGACACAGGGGGGAGCCAAAAACATTCAGTACTTC.